These 22 T cell receptor beta chains were all obtained from the same sample, sequenced in a study of blood T cell repertoires in COVID-19 (dated by TCRdb to about 2020). Libraries came from the immunoSEQ multiplex PCR assay. As stored in TCRdb, this immuneACCESS dataset retains in-frame rearrangements with V and J assigned. A fraction of the clones does not appear; measured against another copy, unresolved V genes explain less than half of the discrepancy, and the remainder lacks a known reason. The sample profile shows about 39,000 clones; around 87% of them were found once. Around 24% of the sample is taken by the ten largest. The specimen sequenced was peripheral blood. These receptors were obtained from a man aged 45-65 years with active or convalescent COVID-19.

This clone has only one observation. The chain's CDR3 is CATSRDPGNSNQPQHF. CDR3 nucleotide sequence: TGTGCCACCAGCAGAGATCCGGGGAATAGCAATCAGCCCCAGCATTTT. The V gene is TRBV15, the J gene TRBJ1-5; D is undetermined. There are 16 residues in the CDR3. V dropped 0 bases and J dropped 0 bases, with 9 bases sitting between them. CDR1 and CDR2 (germline): LNHNV, YYDKDF (reference sequence).

This chain uses TRBV5-1 with TRBJ2-1; TRBD1 is a possible D gene (5 bases). V dropped 0 bases and J dropped 0 bases, with 28 bases sitting between them. In germline, CDR1 is SGHRS, CDR2 YFSETQ. CDR3 length: 22 residues. The DNA of the CDR3 is TGCGCCAGCAGCTTGGCCATAGTACTGGACACGCGCAGACAGAGCTCCTACAATGAGCAGTTCTTC. As protein: CASSLAIVLDTRRQSSYNEQFF. Full variable domain (outside the CDR3, taken from reference TRBV5-1 and TRBJ2-1): KAGVTQTPRYLIKTRGQQVTLSCSPISGHRSVSWYQQTPGQGLQFLFEYFSETQRNKGNFPGRFSGRQFSNSRSEMNVSTLELGDSALYLCASSLAIVLDTRRQSSYNEQFFGPGTRLTVL.

The chain recombines TRBV15 with TRBJ1-2, with D hard to call. Germline lookup yields CDR1 LNHNV and CDR2 YYDKDF (reference sequence). This CDR3 is 13 amino acids long. Deletions cut 6 bases from V and 4 bases from J, with 12 bases between. The CDR3 reads CATRPEATYGYTF. CDR3 nucleotide sequence: TGTGCCACCAGACCAGAAGCGACCTATGGCTACACCTTC.

The chain is built from TRBV5-4 and TRBJ2-3; TRBD2 might be the D (5 bases). The germline V gene encodes CDR1 SGHNT and CDR2 YYREEE (reference sequence). CDR3 length: 17 amino acids. Trimming took off 4 bases at V and 2 bases at J, with 20 bases between the two ends. CDR3 in DNA: TGTGCCAGCAGCCCCGCGGGTCGCACTGCTAACACAGATACGCAGTATTTT. This sequence encodes CASSPAGRTANTDTQYF.

This chain links TRBV7-9 with TRBJ1-6; 11 nucleotides agree with TRBD1. The V segment lost 4 bases and the J segment 9 bases; nucleotides outside the gene matches: 14. The CDR3 consists of 18 residues. Germline lookup yields CDR1 SEHNR and CDR2 FQNEAQ (reference sequence). In nucleotides, the CDR3 is TGTGCCAGCAGCTCCGAGAGGGCGGACAGGGGGCTGAGTTCACCCCTCCACTTT. Translation gives CASSSERADRGLSSPLHF.

The chain uses TRBV9 and TRBJ2-7, with 8 bases that match TRBD2. Per germline, CDR1 SGDLS and CDR2 YYNGEE. V lost 2 bases to trimming and J lost 2 bases; unmatched junction nucleotides: 6. CDR3 length: 15 residues. The CDR3 region is CASSVNSGGPYEQYF. In DNA, the CDR3 is TGTGCCAGCAGCGTGAACTCGGGAGGGCCCTACGAGCAGTACTTC.

The genes are TRBV14 and TRBJ2-2, with D hard to call. The CDR3 loop spans 13 amino acids. Trimming removed 2 bases from V and 8 bases from J, with 9 bases in between. Germline CDR1 and CDR2: SGHDN and FVKESK. This CDR3 is CASSQYELGELFF. CDR3 in DNA: TGTGCCAGCAGCCAATACGAGTTAGGGGAGCTGTTTTTT.

This clone was picked up one time. The V gene is TRBV18, the J gene TRBJ1-1; tentatively, D is TRBD1 (6 bases). This CDR3 has 14 residues. Trimming removed 4 bases from V and 6 bases from J, with 15 bases in between. Germline V gene lookup returns CDR1 KGHSH and CDR2 LQKENI. CDR3 region: CASSLTGLGAEAFF. The CDR3 nucleotides read TGTGCCAGCTCACTTACAGGGCTTGGCGCTGAAGCTTTCTTT.

In regard to this clone: This sample also contains other DNA sequences that code for the same CDR3. The rearrangement links TRBV20-1 to TRBJ2-7; a possible D gene is TRBD2 (5 bases). The ends were cut back, 3 bases at V and 5 bases at J, with 8 bases in the middle. Germline CDR1 and CDR2: DFQATT and SNEGSKA (reference sequence). The CDR3 runs 11 residues. The CDR3, as DNA: TGCAGTGCTAGGAGCGGCCACGAGCAGTACGTC. It translates to CSARSGHEQYV.

This chain uses TRBV19 with TRBJ2-2; the match to TRBD2 covers 7 bases. Germline-derived CDR1 and CDR2 are LNHDA and SQIVND (reference sequence). V lost 4 bases to trimming and J lost 4 bases; unmatched junction nucleotides: 3. CDR3 length equals 14 residues. The CDR3 region has the DNA TGTGCCAGTAGTAGGGGACTATCCACCGGGGAGCTGTTTTTT. This sequence encodes CASSRGLSTGELFF.

The chain's CDR3 is CASSPTSGQETQYF. In DNA form, the CDR3 reads TGTGCCAGCTCGCCGACTAGCGGGCAAGAGACCCAGTACTTC. V gene TRBV18 combines with J gene TRBJ2-5; TRBD2 agrees at 10 bases. Germline V gene sequence: CDR1 KGHSH, CDR2 LQKENI. V was pared by 6 bases and J by 2 bases, with 3 bases of the junction left unmatched. The CDR3 is 14 residues long.

The rearrangement joins TRBV5-6 to TRBJ2-3; D is possibly TRBD2 (6 bases). The CDR3 has 12 amino acids. Germline-derived CDR1 and CDR2 are SGHDT and YYEEEE. Trimming took off 10 bases at V and 0 bases at J, with 9 bases between the two ends. CDR3: CAAGTSTDTQYF. In DNA form, the CDR3 reads TGTGCCGCGGGGACTAGCACAGATACGCAGTATTTT.

This rearrangement joins TRBV5-1 to TRBJ1-1, with D uncertain. The length of the CDR3 is 14 residues. The germline V gene encodes CDR1 SGHRS and CDR2 YFSETQ. V lost 0 bases, J lost 5 bases, and 11 bases lay in between. The CDR3 here is CASSLDGSTTEAFF. For the CDR3, the DNA is TGCGCCAGCAGCTTGGACGGATCGACTACTGAAGCTTTCTTT.

This rearrangement joins TRBV18 to TRBJ2-7; the D is unclear. Germline CDR1 reads KGHSH; CDR2 reads LQKENI. The CDR3 covers 15 residues. Trimming stripped 2 bases from V and 4 bases from J, with 15 bases between. The CDR3, as DNA: TGTGCCAGCTCACCAGTTGCGGAATCGGTATACGAGCAGTACTTC. Translation gives CASSPVAESVYEQYF.

V gene TRBV18 combines with J gene TRBJ2-1, with TRBD1 matching 11 bases. V lost 3 bases to trimming and J lost 9 bases; unmatched junction nucleotides: 7. Germline loops: CDR1 KGHSH, CDR2 LQKENI. CDR3 length: 15 amino acids. This CDR3 is CASSPGTGGLGEQFF. The CDR3, as DNA: TGTGCCAGCTCACCCGGGACAGGGGGTCTTGGTGAGCAGTTCTTC.

This clone was seen a handful of times. The rearrangement uses TRBV5-6 and TRBJ2-2; a weak D match, TRBD1 (6 bases). CDR1 and CDR2 (germline): SGHDT, YYEEEE. The length of the CDR3 is 14 residues. Trimming cost V 0 bases and J 7 bases, with 10 bases left between them. The CDR3 DNA reads as TGTGCCAGCAGCTTGGTGGGGGCTGGCGGGGAGCTGTTTTTT. Its protein is CASSLVGAGGELFF. Complete variable domain (other parts from reference TRBV5-6 and TRBJ2-2): DAGVTQSPTHLIKTRGQQVTLRCSPKSGHDTVSWYQQALGQGPQFIFQYYEEEERQRGNFPDRFSGHQFPNYSSELNVNALLLGDSALYLCASSLVGAGGELFFGEGSRLTVL.

This clone has ten or more counts. J is TRBJ1-1 and V is TRBV24-1; possible D gene TRBD1, 6 bases. Germline V gene lookup returns CDR1 KGHDR and CDR2 SFDVKD. The V end lost 5 bases, the J end lost 9 bases, and 18 bases lay between the germline ends. CDR3 size: 14 residues. This CDR3 reads CATSATGKVSKAFF. CDR3 DNA sequence: TGTGCCACCAGTGCTACAGGGAAGGTTAGCAAAGCTTTCTTT.

The chain's CDR3 is CASSFSGEGGYTF. CDR3 DNA: TGTGCCAGCAGCTTTTCGGGGGAAGGAGGCTACACCTTC. The V gene is TRBV7-2, the J gene TRBJ1-2; the D gene is possibly TRBD1 (5 bases). V dropped 3 bases and J dropped 8 bases, with 13 bases sitting between them. The CDR3 consists of 13 residues. In germline, CDR1 is SGHTA, CDR2 FQGNSA.

The CDR3, as DNA: TGTGCCAGCAGGGGTAGCGGGAGGGGCACCGGGGAGCTGTTTTTT. This sequence encodes CASRGSGRGTGELFF. V is TRBV13 and J is TRBJ2-2; 11 bases are a match to TRBD2. V shed 6 bases and J 4 bases; nucleotides not matched to a gene: 4. Germline CDR1 and CDR2: PRHDT and FYEKMQ (reference sequence). The CDR3 totals 15 residues.

The V call is TRBV30, the J call TRBJ2-1; 10 bases are a match to TRBD2. The germline V gene has CDR1 GTSNPN and CDR2 SVGIG (reference sequence). Unmatched junction bases numbered 7, after V lost 0 bases and J lost 8 bases. The CDR3 sequence is 15 residues long. This chain's CDR3 is CAWSVGTSAADEQFF. DNA of the CDR3: TGTGCCTGGAGTGTAGGGACTAGCGCCGCGGATGAGCAGTTCTTC.

The CDR3 DNA sequence: TGTGCCAGCAGCCTAAGTAGCGGGAGCGCGAAGGATACGCAGTATTTT. Its translation: CASSLSSGSAKDTQYF. The gene calls are TRBV4-2 and TRBJ2-3, with TRBD2 matching 9 bases. V was clipped by 4 bases and J by 6 bases; unmatched bases: 11. The CDR3 sequence is 16 residues long. Germline V gene sequence: CDR1 LGHNA, CDR2 YNFKEQ.

This clone was seen only a few times. CDR3 sequence: CASSGGQRTNSPLHF. In nucleotides, the CDR3 is TGTGCCAGCTCGGGGGGACAGAGGACTAATTCACCCCTCCACTTT. The J gene is TRBJ1-6, the V gene TRBV18, with 7 bases identical to TRBD1. Germline lookup yields CDR1 KGHSH and CDR2 LQKENI. This CDR3 comprises 15 residues. The ends lost 6 bases at V and 6 bases at J; junction bases unmatched: 8.